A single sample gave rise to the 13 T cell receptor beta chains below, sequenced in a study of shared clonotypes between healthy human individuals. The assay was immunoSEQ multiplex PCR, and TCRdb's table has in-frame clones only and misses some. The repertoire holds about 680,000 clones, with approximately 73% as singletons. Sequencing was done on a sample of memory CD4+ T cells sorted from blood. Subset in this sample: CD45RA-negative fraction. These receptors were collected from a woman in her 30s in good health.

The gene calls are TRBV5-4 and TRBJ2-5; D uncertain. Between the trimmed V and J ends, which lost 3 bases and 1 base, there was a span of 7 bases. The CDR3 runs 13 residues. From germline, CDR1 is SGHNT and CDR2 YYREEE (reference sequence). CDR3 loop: CASSYESQETQYF. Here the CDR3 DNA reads TGTGCCAGCAGCTATGAAAGCCAAGAGACCCAGTACTTC.

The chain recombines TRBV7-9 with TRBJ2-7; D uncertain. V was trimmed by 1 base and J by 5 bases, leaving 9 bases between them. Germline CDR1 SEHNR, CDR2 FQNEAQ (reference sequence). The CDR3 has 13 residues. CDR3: CASSLGAPHEQYF. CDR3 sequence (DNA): TGTGCCAGCAGCTTAGGTGCCCCACACGAGCAGTACTTC.

The CDR3: CASSPRDPRGDTQYF. The CDR3 DNA reads as TGTGCCAGCAGTCCTCGGGACCCCAGGGGAGATACGCAGTATTTT. The V gene is TRBV6-6, the J gene TRBJ2-3; D might be TRBD1 (6 bases). Germline V gives CDR1 MNHNY, CDR2 SVGAGI (reference sequence). The CDR3 is 15 residues long. The V end was cut by 5 bases, the J end by 5 bases, with 17 bases between.

CDR3 DNA sequence: TGTGCCAGCAGTTACATAGGGGGCGGGCAGCCCCAGCATTTT. The encoded protein is CASSYIGGGQPQHF. The chain joins TRBV6-5 to TRBJ1-5, with TRBD1 identical over 7 bases. V was pared by 2 bases and J by 7 bases, with 5 bases of the junction left unmatched. CDR1 is MNHEY, CDR2 SVGAGI, per germline. This CDR3 comprises 14 residues.

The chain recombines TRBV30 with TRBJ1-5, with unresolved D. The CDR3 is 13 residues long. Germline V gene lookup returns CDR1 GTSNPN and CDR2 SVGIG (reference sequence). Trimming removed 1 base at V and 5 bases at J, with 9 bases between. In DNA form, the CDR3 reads TGTGCCTGGAGTGACAGTGGGGATCAGCCCCAGCATTTT. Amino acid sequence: CAWSDSGDQPQHF.

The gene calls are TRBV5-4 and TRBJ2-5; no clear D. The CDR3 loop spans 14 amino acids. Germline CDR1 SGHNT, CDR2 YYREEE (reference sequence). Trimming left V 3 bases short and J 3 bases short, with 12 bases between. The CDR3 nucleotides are TGTGCCAGCAGCTCGGAGTTAGGTAAAGAGACCCAGTACTTC. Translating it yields CASSSELGKETQYF.

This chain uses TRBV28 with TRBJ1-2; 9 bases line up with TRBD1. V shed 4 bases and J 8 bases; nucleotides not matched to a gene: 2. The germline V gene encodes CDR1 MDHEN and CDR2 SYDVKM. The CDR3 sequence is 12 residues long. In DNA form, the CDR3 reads TGTGCCAGCAGTTGGGACAGGGAAGGCTACACCTTC. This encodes CASSWDREGYTF.

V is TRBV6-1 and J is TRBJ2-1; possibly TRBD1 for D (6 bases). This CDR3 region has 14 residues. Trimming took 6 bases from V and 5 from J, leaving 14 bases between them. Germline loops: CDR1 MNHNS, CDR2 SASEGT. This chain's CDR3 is CASRKPYRDNEQFF. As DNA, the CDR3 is TGTGCCAGCAGAAAACCATACAGGGACAATGAGCAGTTCTTC.

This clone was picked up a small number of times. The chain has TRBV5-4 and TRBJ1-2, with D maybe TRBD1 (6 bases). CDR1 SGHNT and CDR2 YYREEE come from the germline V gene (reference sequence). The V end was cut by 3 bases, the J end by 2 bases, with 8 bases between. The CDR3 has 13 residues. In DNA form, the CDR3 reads TGTGCCAGCAGCTCTCAGGGGAACTATGGCTACACCTTC. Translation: CASSSQGNYGYTF.

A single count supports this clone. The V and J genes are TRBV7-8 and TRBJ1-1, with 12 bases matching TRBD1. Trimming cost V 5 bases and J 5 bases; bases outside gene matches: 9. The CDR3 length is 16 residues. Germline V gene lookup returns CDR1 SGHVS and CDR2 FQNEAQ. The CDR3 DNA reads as TGTGCCAGCAGCCCGACCGGGACAGGGGGCGCGACTGAAGCTTTCTTT. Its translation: CASSPTGTGGATEAFF.

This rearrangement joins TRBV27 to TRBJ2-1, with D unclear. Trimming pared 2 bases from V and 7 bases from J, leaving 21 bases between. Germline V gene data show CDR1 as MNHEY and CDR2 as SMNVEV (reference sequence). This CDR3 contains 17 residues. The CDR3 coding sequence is TGTGCCAGCAGTTTAAACCCCCCGTGGGAATTGGGGAATGAGCAGTTCTTC. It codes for CASSLNPPWELGNEQFF.

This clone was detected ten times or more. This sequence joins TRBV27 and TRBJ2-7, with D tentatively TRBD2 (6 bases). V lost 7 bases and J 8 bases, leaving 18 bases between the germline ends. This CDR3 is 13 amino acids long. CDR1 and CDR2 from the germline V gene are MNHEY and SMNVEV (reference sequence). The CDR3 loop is CASTPPAGYKQYF. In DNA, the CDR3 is TGTGCCAGCACCCCTCCGGCGGGGTACAAGCAGTACTTC.

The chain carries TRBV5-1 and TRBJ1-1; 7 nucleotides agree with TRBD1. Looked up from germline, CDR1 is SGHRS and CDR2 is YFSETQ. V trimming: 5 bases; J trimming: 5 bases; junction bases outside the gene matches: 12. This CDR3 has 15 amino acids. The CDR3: CASRGKRQGGTEAFF. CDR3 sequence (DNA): TGCGCCAGCAGGGGGAAGAGACAGGGAGGGACTGAAGCTTTCTTT.